Below, 30 T cell receptor beta chains from the same sample are listed, as sequenced in a study of blood T cell repertoires in COVID-19. The protocol was immunoSEQ multiplex PCR, while the TCRdb copy is restricted to in-frame clones and leaves out a portion. Altogether 55,000 to 65,000 clones are present, 75% to 90% being singletons, with the ten largest covering roughly 10%. Material for sequencing was peripheral blood. Receptors were obtained from a man aged 25 to 40 with COVID-19, enrolled during active disease.

The chain recombines TRBV2 with TRBJ2-2, with TRBD2 matching 8 bases. The CDR3 totals 15 residues. V trimming: 9 bases; J trimming: 3 bases; junction bases outside the gene matches: 9. Germline CDR1 SNHLY, CDR2 FYNNEI. CDR3 residues: CASKTSASDTGELFF. The CDR3 DNA reads TGTGCCAGTAAGACTAGCGCTTCGGACACCGGGGAGCTGTTTTTT. Full variable domain (outside the CDR3, taken from reference TRBV2 and TRBJ2-2): EPEVTQTPSHQVTQMGQEVILRCVPISNHLYFYWYRQILGQKVEFLVSFYNNEISEKSEIFDDQFSVERPDGSNFTLKIRSTKLEDSAMYFCASKTSASDTGELFFGEGSRLTVL.

The chain joins TRBV4-2 to TRBJ2-7; TRBD2 matches at 8 bases. This CDR3 comprises 19 residues. Germline V gene data show CDR1 as LGHNA and CDR2 as YNFKEQ. The J segment lost 3 bases and the V segment lost 0 bases, leaving 16 bases of the junction unmatched. The CDR3 coding sequence is TGTGCCAGCAGCCAAGATGCAGGACTAGCACGGGAGAGTGGCTACGAGCAGTACTTC. Residues: CASSQDAGLARESGYEQYF.

The V call is TRBV4-1, the J call TRBJ2-5; D might be TRBD1 (6 bases). Germline V CDR1 and CDR2: MGHRA, YSYEKL. V dropped 0 bases and J dropped 6 bases, with 14 bases sitting between them. CDR3 length: 15 amino acids. Here the CDR3 DNA reads TGCGCCAGCAGCCAAGACTTCACAGGGCCCCAGACCCAGTACTTC. It yields the protein CASSQDFTGPQTQYF.

This rearrangement joins TRBV6-5 to TRBJ2-3; D uncertain. V was cut by 1 base and J by 1 base, with 6 bases left in between. Germline loops: CDR1 MNHEY, CDR2 SVGAGI. This CDR3 comprises 14 residues. The CDR3 DNA sequence: TGTGCCAGCAGTTACTGGCAGGGCACAGATACGCAGTATTTT. As protein: CASSYWQGTDTQYF.

The V and J genes are TRBV7-8 and TRBJ2-1; TRBD1 agrees at 9 bases. This CDR3 spans 16 amino acids. The V gene end was trimmed by 3 bases and the J gene end by 4 bases; junction bases not matched to a gene: 7. The germline V gene has CDR1 SGHVS and CDR2 FQNEAQ. CDR3 loop: CASSLGGDREYNEQFF. CDR3 nucleotide sequence: TGTGCCAGCAGCTTGGGGGGGGACAGGGAATACAATGAGCAGTTCTTC. Full variable domain (missing parts from reference TRBV7-8 and TRBJ2-1): GAGVSQSPRYKVAKRGQDVALRCDPISGHVSLFWYQQALGQGPEFLTYFQNEAQLDKSGLPSDRFFAERPEGSVSTLKIQRTQQEDSAVYLCASSLGGDREYNEQFFGPGTRLTVL.

V and J are TRBV10-3 and TRBJ2-7; 10 bases are a match to TRBD2. Per the germline V gene, CDR1 is ENHRY and CDR2 is SYGVKD. The CDR3 spans 14 residues. With V trimmed by 6 bases and J by 2 bases, 4 bases remained unmatched. CDR3 sequence (DNA): TGTGCCATCAGATCTAGCGGGAGCACCTACGAGCAGTACTTC. Translation gives CAIRSSGSTYEQYF.

This chain uses TRBV28 with TRBJ2-3, with 8 bases fitting TRBD1. V lost 2 bases and J lost 0; bases outside the gene matches: 1. CDR3 size: 15 residues. The germline gives CDR1 MDHEN, CDR2 SYDVKM. CDR3 coding DNA: TGTGCCAGCAGTTTAAGGGACAGGAGCACAGATACGCAGTATTTT. Its protein is CASSLRDRSTDTQYF.

J is TRBJ2-3 and V is TRBV10-3; D not resolved. The CDR3 covers 13 residues. CDR1 and CDR2 from the germline V gene are ENHRY and SYGVKD. V was pared by 4 bases and J by 4 bases, with 9 bases between. CDR3 protein: CAISAVAADTQYF. CDR3 coding DNA: TGTGCCATCAGTGCAGTAGCCGCAGATACGCAGTATTTT.

The chain links TRBV30 to TRBJ2-7; the D gene is possibly TRBD2 (6 bases). The V gene lost 2 bases and the J gene lost 4 bases, with 12 bases spanning the gap. Per germline, CDR1 GTSNPN and CDR2 SVGIG (reference sequence). CDR3 length: 13 amino acids. Written as DNA, the CDR3 is TGTGCCTGGAGTCCTCAGACTAGTTACGAGCAGTACTTC. It yields the protein CAWSPQTSYEQYF.

This clone came up once. CDR3 sequence (DNA): TGTGCCAGCAGCCCGACTAGGGAGACCCAGTACTTC. Its protein product is CASSPTRETQYF. The V and J genes are TRBV3-1 (or the pseudogene TRBV3-2) and TRBJ2-5, with D maybe TRBD2 (6 bases). This CDR3 has 12 amino acids. Germline assignment: CDR1 LGHDT and CDR2 YNNKEL (reference sequence). V lost 4 bases, J lost 5 bases, and 8 bases lay in between.

The chain joins TRBV5-1 to TRBJ1-4; TRBD1 might be the D (5 bases). The germline V gene encodes CDR1 SGHRS and CDR2 YFSETQ. The CDR3 totals 14 residues. Trimming took 0 bases from V and 8 from J, leaving 11 bases between them. The DNA for the CDR3 is TGCGCCAGCAGCTTGGTTCAGGGAGGAGAAAAACTGTTTTTT. It encodes CASSLVQGGEKLFF. Looking up the rest from reference TRBV5-1 and TRBJ1-4 gives the full variable domain: KAGVTQTPRYLIKTRGQQVTLSCSPISGHRSVSWYQQTPGQGLQFLFEYFSETQRNKGNFPGRFSGRQFSNSRSEMNVSTLELGDSALYLCASSLVQGGEKLFFGSGTQLSVL.

The V and J genes are TRBV15 and TRBJ1-1, with D possibly matching TRBD1 (6 bases). CDR1 and CDR2 from the germline V gene are LNHNV and YYDKDF (reference sequence). CDR3 length: 14 amino acids. V lost 3 bases to trimming and J lost 1 base, with 9 bases between them. The CDR3, as DNA: TGTGCCACCAGCAGGCGACAGGCGAACACTGAAGCTTTCTTT. It yields the protein CATSRRQANTEAFF.

The V and J genes are TRBV2 and TRBJ1-1; D gene uncertain. The CDR3 loop spans 11 amino acids. CDR1 SNHLY and CDR2 FYNNEI come from the germline V gene. Trimming stripped 7 bases from V and 2 bases from J, with 5 bases between. The CDR3 DNA reads as TGTGCCAGCATAACAAACACTGAAGCTTTCTTT. It codes for CASITNTEAFF.

This clone was counted a few times. The CDR3 loop is CASSLYTAEEAFF. The DNA for the CDR3 is TGTGCCAGCAGCCTATACACAGCGGAAGAAGCTTTCTTT. The genes are TRBV5-6 and TRBJ1-1; no clear D gene. The length of the CDR3 is 13 residues. CDR1 is SGHDT and CDR2 is YYEEEE in the germline V gene. Trimming pared 4 bases from V and 8 bases from J, leaving 15 bases between.

The chain joins TRBV9 to TRBJ2-3; 14 nucleotides line up with TRBD2. With 0 bases clipped from V and 4 bases from J, the junction kept 7 bases outside the gene matches. CDR1 is SGDLS and CDR2 is YYNGEE in the germline V gene. This CDR3 contains 18 residues. CDR3 loop: CASSVGTSGRQTSDTQYF. Here the CDR3 DNA reads TGTGCCAGCAGCGTAGGGACTAGCGGGAGGCAAACCTCAGATACGCAGTATTTT.

This chain joins TRBV10-3 and TRBJ2-2, with D maybe TRBD2 (6 bases). Deletions cut 10 bases from V and 3 bases from J, with 12 bases between. The CDR3 runs to 13 residues. CDR1 and CDR2 (germline): ENHRY, SYGVKD. The chain's CDR3 is CASGDGDTGELFF. CDR3 DNA: TGTGCCAGCGGGGACGGAGACACCGGGGAGCTGTTTTTT.

The gene calls are TRBV9 and TRBJ1-1, with D perhaps matching TRBD1 (5 bases). Trimming cost V 0 bases and J 0 bases, with 9 bases left between them. CDR1 is SGDLS and CDR2 is YYNGEE in the germline V gene. This CDR3 is 15 amino acids long. The CDR3 is CASSVESGMNTEAFF. The CDR3 DNA reads as TGTGCCAGCAGCGTAGAGTCAGGGATGAACACTGAAGCTTTCTTT.

On this clone itself: Relative to the germline gene, one junction end is altered; a read error may explain this. The chain is built from TRBV7-7 and TRBJ2-3, with D possibly matching TRBD2 (6 bases). Germline V gene sequence: CDR1 SSHAT, CDR2 FNYEAQ (reference sequence). CDR3 length equals 15 residues. In nucleotides, the CDR3 is TGTGCTAGCAGCTCGGGACTCACTAGCACAGATACGCAGTATTTT. It translates to CASSSGLTSTDTQYF.

This chain links TRBV6-2 or TRBV6-3 with TRBJ2-7; D is ambiguous. Germline CDR1 is MNHEY and CDR2 is SVGEGT. Trimming removed 4 bases from V and 0 bases from J, with 7 bases in between. CDR3 size: 13 residues. CDR3 protein: CASSSRPSYEQYF. In DNA, the CDR3 is TGTGCCAGCAGTTCTCGTCCCTCCTACGAGCAGTACTTC.

The V and J genes are TRBV5-1 and TRBJ2-7, with 7 positions matching TRBD1. Germline loops: CDR1 SGHRS, CDR2 YFSETQ. The V gene end was trimmed by 1 base and the J gene end by 6 bases; junction bases not matched to a gene: 13. The CDR3 runs to 16 residues. CDR3 bases: TGCGCCAGCAGCTTGCCGTGGGACAGAACTTCGGGCGAGCAGTACTTC. This encodes CASSLPWDRTSGEQYF.

The chain carries TRBV28 and TRBJ1-5; possibly TRBD1 for D (6 bases). Per the germline V gene, CDR1 is MDHEN and CDR2 is SYDVKM. The CDR3 loop spans 15 amino acids. V gave up 7 bases and J gave up 4 bases, with 17 bases separating them. The CDR3 spells CASKGRGEGNQPQHF. The CDR3 DNA reads as TGTGCCAGCAAGGGCAGGGGTGAGGGGAATCAGCCCCAGCATTTT.

V is TRBV3-1 (or the pseudogene TRBV3-2) and J is TRBJ1-1, with a tentative D call TRBD1 (6 bases). CDR3 length: 13 amino acids. Deletions cut 8 bases from V and 4 bases from J, with 14 bases between. The germline V gene has CDR1 LGHDT and CDR2 YNNKEL (reference sequence). Here the CDR3 reads CASQAGVSTEAFF. Written as DNA, the CDR3 is TGTGCCAGCCAGGCAGGGGTAAGCACTGAAGCTTTCTTT.

The rearrangement joins TRBV19 to TRBJ2-6; 9 nucleotides agree with TRBD2. The V and J ends lost 4 bases and 1 base, in that order; junction bases with no gene match: 20. This CDR3 region has 22 residues. Germline V CDR1 and CDR2: LNHDA, SQIVND (reference sequence). The CDR3 loop is CASSTRIALAGEKLSGANVLTF. For the CDR3, the DNA is TGTGCCAGTAGTACCCGAATAGCATTAGCGGGAGAGAAGCTTTCTGGGGCCAACGTCCTGACTTTC.

The V and J genes are TRBV28 and TRBJ2-7, with TRBD1 identical over 8 bases. The length of the CDR3 is 15 residues. V gave up 8 bases and J gave up 0 bases; unmatched junction bases: 9. CDR1 and CDR2 from the germline V gene are MDHEN and SYDVKM. The CDR3 region is CASRPPGTGSYEQYF. Here the CDR3 DNA reads TGTGCCAGCCGACCCCCGGGGACAGGCTCCTACGAGCAGTACTTC.

The chain links TRBV24-1 to TRBJ1-4, with TRBD1 matching over 11 bases. The trim removed 6 bases at V and 4 bases at J, leaving 3 bases unmatched. This CDR3 is built from 15 residues. Germline CDR1 reads KGHDR; CDR2 reads SFDVKD. The CDR3 DNA is TGTGCCACCAGTCCCGGGACAGGGGGTAATGAAAAACTGTTTTTT. It yields the protein CATSPGTGGNEKLFF.

The V gene is TRBV30, the J gene TRBJ1-6; TRBD1 matches at 8 bases. The CDR3 length is 17 residues. With V trimmed by 1 base and J by 2 bases, 7 bases remained unmatched. CDR1 is GTSNPN, CDR2 SVGIG, per germline (reference sequence). CDR3 DNA sequence: TGTGCCTGGAGTGGACAGGGGAGTGAGACCTATAATTCACCCCTCCACTTT. Its protein product is CAWSGQGSETYNSPLHF.

This sequence joins TRBV5-4 and TRBJ2-7; TRBD1 is a possible D gene (5 bases). CDR3 length equals 14 residues. With 0 bases removed from V and 2 bases from J, the gap between germline ends came to 9 bases. Germline values: CDR1 SGHNT, CDR2 YYREEE (reference sequence). The CDR3: CASSLEYRPYEQYF. As DNA, the CDR3 is TGTGCCAGCAGCTTGGAGTACAGGCCCTACGAGCAGTACTTC.

This chain uses TRBV27 with TRBJ2-5; 9 positions agree with TRBD2. The CDR3 extends over 14 amino acids. After removal of 0 bases from V and 4 bases from J, the junction contained 0 bases not matched to a gene. Germline V gene sequence: CDR1 MNHEY, CDR2 SMNVEV (reference sequence). The CDR3 loop is CASSLSSGRETQYF. The CDR3 nucleotides are TGTGCCAGCAGTTTATCTAGCGGGAGAGAGACCCAGTACTTC.

This rearrangement joins TRBV18 to TRBJ1-5, with TRBD1 matching 8 bases. J was trimmed by 5 bases and V by 4 bases; bases with no gene match: 7. Germline-derived CDR1 and CDR2 are KGHSH and LQKENI. CDR3 length equals 15 residues. CDR3 DNA sequence: TGTGCCAGCTCACGTACAGGGGGAGGAGATCAGCCCCAGCATTTT. It yields the protein CASSRTGGGDQPQHF.

V and J are TRBV28 and TRBJ1-2; D call uncertain. The V gene lost 6 bases and the J gene lost 2 bases, with 19 bases spanning the gap. CDR1 and CDR2 (germline): MDHEN, SYDVKM. The CDR3 loop spans 16 amino acids. Here the CDR3 reads CASRSAGAEKNYGYTF. The CDR3 coding sequence is TGTGCCAGCAGGTCCGCGGGTGCAGAGAAGAACTATGGCTACACCTTC.